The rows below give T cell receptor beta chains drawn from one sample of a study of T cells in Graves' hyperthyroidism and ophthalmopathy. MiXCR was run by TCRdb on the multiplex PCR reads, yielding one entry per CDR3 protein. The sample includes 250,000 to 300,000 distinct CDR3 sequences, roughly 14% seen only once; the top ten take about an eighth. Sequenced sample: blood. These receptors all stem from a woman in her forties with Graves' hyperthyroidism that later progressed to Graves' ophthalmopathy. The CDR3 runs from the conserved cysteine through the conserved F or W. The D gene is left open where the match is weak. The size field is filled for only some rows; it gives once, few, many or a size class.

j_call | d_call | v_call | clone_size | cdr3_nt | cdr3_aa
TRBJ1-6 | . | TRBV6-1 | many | TGTGCCAGCAGTGAGACAGGTCGGACTTCACCCCTCCACTTT | CASSETGRTSPLHF
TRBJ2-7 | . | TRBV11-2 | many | TGTGCCAGCAGGGATCTCAGGGGCGGCTACGAGCAGTACTTC | CASRDLRGGYEQYF
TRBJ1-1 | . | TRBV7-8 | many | TGTGCCAGCAGCAGACGACAGTCAAGATCTGAAGCTTTCTTT | CASSRRQSRSEAFF
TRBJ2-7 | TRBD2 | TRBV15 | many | TGTGCCACCAGCAGAGGGAGGGGGATAGCGGGATTGATCTACGAGCAGTACTTC | CATSRGRGIAGLIYEQYF
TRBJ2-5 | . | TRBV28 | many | TGTGCCAGCAGTTTATTAAAAAGGAGGGGACACCAAGAGACCCAGTACTTC | CASSLLKRRGHQETQYF
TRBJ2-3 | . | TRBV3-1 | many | TGTGCCAGCAGCCAAGAAGTCCCTTTGCGGGGCACTAGCACAGATACGCAGTATTTT | CASSQEVPLRGTSTDTQYF
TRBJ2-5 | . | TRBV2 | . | TGTGCCAGCAACCCGGCAGGGGCCCAAGAGACCCAGTACTTC | CASNPAGAQETQYF
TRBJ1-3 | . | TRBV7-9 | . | TGTGCCAGCAGCTTAGCGTGGGACGCTCGAAACACCATATATTTT | CASSLAWDARNTIYF
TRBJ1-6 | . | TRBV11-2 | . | TGTGCCAGCAGCTTACGAGGGGGGAATAATTCACCCCTCCACTTT | CASSLRGGNNSPLHF
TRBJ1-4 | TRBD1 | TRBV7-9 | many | TGTGCCAGCAGCCAAAACACGGGACAGGGATGGGAAAAACTGTTTTTT | CASSQNTGQGWEKLFF
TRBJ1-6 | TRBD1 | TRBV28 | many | TGTGCCAGCAGTCCGGACAGGGAGTATTCACCCCTCCACTTT | CASSPDREYSPLHF
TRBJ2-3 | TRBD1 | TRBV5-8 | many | TGTGCCAGCAGCTTGGGTAGGACAGGGCCCACAGATACGCAGTATTTT | CASSLGRTGPTDTQYF
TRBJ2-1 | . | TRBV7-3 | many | TGTGCCAGCAGCTCCTCGGGACCAGCGGATGAGCAGTTCTTC | CASSSSGPADEQFF
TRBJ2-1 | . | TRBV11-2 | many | TGTGCCAGCAGCCCCGGGACCATAAATGAGCAGTTCTTC | CASSPGTINEQFF
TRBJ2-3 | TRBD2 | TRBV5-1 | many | TGCGCCAGCAGTCGGAGGGAGCGGGAGCTCACAGATACGCAGTATTTT | CASSRRERELTDTQYF
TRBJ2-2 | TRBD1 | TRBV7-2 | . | TGTGCCAGCACCCTCGGGTCACTCCGGGACAGGCGCACCGGGGAGCTGTTTTTT | CASTLGSLRDRRTGELFF